This T cell receptor beta chain emerged from a study of cytomegalovirus exposure and HLA in healthy donors. Study results and limitations: Later, an analysis found that common viral pathogens appeared to be linked with several of the most significant clusters. Some highly shared sequence variants likely arose as a pipeline artifact.

In the PCR, 60 Vbeta and 13 Jbeta primers were used. Original analysis: Later work found 65 million to 90 million unique TCR beta chains, with about 10 million shared. Clones were sequenced by immunoSEQ multiplex PCR, and TCRdb holds only the in-frame ones, with some missing. The V and J calls and clone size are taken from that table; D and trimming were inferred from the DNA. This sample has fewer than 45,000 clones; approximately 75% occur once, and the top ten carry roughly 3.7%. This CDR3 comprises 17 residues. The V end lost 1 base, the J end lost 5 bases, and 21 bases lay between the germline ends. CDR1 is MDHEN and CDR2 is SYDVKM in the germline V gene. Turning to this clone: The antigen is undetermined.

This sequence originates from a middle-aged man in good health and CMV-seronegative. The V and J genes are TRBV28 and TRBJ2-7, with D possibly TRBD1 on 5 matching bases. The material sequenced was PBMCs. The CDR3 loop is CASSLLGVRTRVNEQYF. CDR3 sequence (DNA): TGTGCCAGCAGTTTATTGGGCGTGAGGACCAGGGTGAACGAGCAGTACTTC.